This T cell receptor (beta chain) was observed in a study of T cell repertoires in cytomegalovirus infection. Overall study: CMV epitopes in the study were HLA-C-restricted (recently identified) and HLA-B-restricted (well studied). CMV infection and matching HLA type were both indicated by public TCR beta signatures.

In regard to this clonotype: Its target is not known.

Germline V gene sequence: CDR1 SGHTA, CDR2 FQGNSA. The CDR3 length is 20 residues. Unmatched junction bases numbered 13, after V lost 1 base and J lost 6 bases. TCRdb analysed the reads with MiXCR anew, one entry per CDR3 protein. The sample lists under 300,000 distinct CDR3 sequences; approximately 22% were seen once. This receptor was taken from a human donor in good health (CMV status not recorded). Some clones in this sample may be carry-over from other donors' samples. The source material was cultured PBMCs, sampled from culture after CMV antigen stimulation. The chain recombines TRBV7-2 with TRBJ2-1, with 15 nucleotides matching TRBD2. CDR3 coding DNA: TGTGCCAGCAGCTTAGGGTGGACTAGCGGGAGGGCCCGAGTCAGCAATGAGCAGTTCTTC. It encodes CASSLGWTSGRARVSNEQFF.